The 27 T cell receptor beta chains listed next were all sequenced from one sample in a study of response to subunit inactivated influenza vaccine. MiXCR, run by TCRdb on the RT-PCR reads, gives a single entry per CDR3 protein. The data hold more than 400,000 distinct CDR3 sequences, with more than 7% observed a single time. This specimen was PBMCs from blood, taken less than 25 months after vaccination. The receptors derive from a man between 50 and 70 years old who received an inactivated influenza vaccine.

This clonotype has only a few counts. CDR3 in amino acids: CASSWGQGDGNEQFF. The CDR3 coding sequence is TGCGCCAGCAGCTGGGGACAGGGGGATGGAAATGAGCAGTTCTTC. This chain connects TRBV5-1 to TRBJ2-1; 11 bases fit TRBD1. After removal of 3 bases from V and 7 bases from J, the junction contained 6 bases not matched to a gene. The CDR3 is 15 amino acids. The germline V gene encodes CDR1 SGHRS and CDR2 YFSETQ.

This clonotype appeared many times. This rearrangement joins TRBV10-1 to TRBJ2-2; D unresolved. Germline CDR1 and CDR2: WNHNN and SYGVQD (reference sequence). The CDR3 spans 11 residues. Between the trimmed V and J ends, which lost 0 bases and 7 bases, there was a span of 0 bases. CDR3 amino acids: CASSESGELFF. In DNA form, the CDR3 reads TGCGCCAGCAGTGAGTCCGGGGAGCTGTTTTTT.

The table lists this clonotype with many counts. The chain couples TRBV5-1 to TRBJ2-1; no reliable D call. The V gene's germline CDR1 is SGHRS and CDR2 YFSETQ. CDR3 length: 14 amino acids. Trimming took 0 bases from V and 8 from J, leaving 12 bases between them. Here the CDR3 DNA reads TGCGCCAGCAGCTTGGAGGGAAAGAGAGATGAGCAGTTCTTC. It yields the protein CASSLEGKRDEQFF.

The CDR3 DNA reads as TGTGCCAGCATTCTTTGGGGGGGCGCTGAAGCTTTCTTT. This gives the protein CASILWGGAEAFF. V is TRBV6-1 and J is TRBJ1-1; D is perhaps TRBD1 (6 bases). The CDR3 covers 13 residues. Germline V gene sequence: CDR1 MNHNS, CDR2 SASEGT. V was cut by 7 bases and J by 6 bases, with 15 bases left in between.

This clonotype was counted many times. The chain is built from TRBV4-3 and TRBJ2-1, with D possibly matching TRBD1 (5 bases). Germline V gene lookup returns CDR1 LGHNA and CDR2 YSLEER. CDR3 length: 14 amino acids. Trimming left V 2 bases short and J 7 bases short, with 12 bases between. This chain's CDR3 is CASSQRRGRNEQFF. CDR3 DNA sequence: TGCGCCAGCAGCCAACGAAGGGGTCGGAATGAGCAGTTCTTC.

The chain combines TRBV13 with TRBJ1-6; D is unclear. Trimming left V 5 bases short and J 6 bases short, with 11 bases between. From germline, CDR1 is PRHDT and CDR2 FYEKMQ (reference sequence). The CDR3 extends over 14 amino acids. The CDR3 bases are TGTGCCAGCAGCCCCCTGGGCCCTAATTCACCCCTCCACTTT. Its protein product is CASSPLGPNSPLHF.

A few counts support this clonotype. The CDR3 DNA follows: TGTGCCAGCAGCTTAGTGCATGAGACCCAGTACTTC. Translation: CASSLVHETQYF. The rearrangement links TRBV7-9 to TRBJ2-5, with unresolved D. The CDR3 loop spans 12 amino acids. V was shortened by 1 base and J by 5 bases, with 5 bases between the two germline ends. The germline V gene encodes CDR1 SEHNR and CDR2 FQNEAQ (reference sequence). Full variable domain (rest looked up from reference TRBV7-9 and TRBJ2-5): DTGVSQNPRHKITKRGQNVTFRCDPISEHNRLYWYRQTLGQGPEFLTYFQNEAQLEKSRLLSDRFSAERPKGSFSTLEIQRTEQGDSAMYLCASSLVHETQYFGPGTRLLVL.

The chain uses TRBV9 and TRBJ2-1, with TRBD1 matching 9 bases. The CDR3 loop spans 15 amino acids. V was clipped by 5 bases and J by 2 bases; unmatched bases: 5. CDR1 is SGDLS and CDR2 is YYNGEE in the germline V gene. The CDR3 nucleotides read TGTGCCAGCAGTGAGACAGGGGGTACCTACAATGAGCAGTTCTTC. It encodes CASSETGGTYNEQFF.

This clonotype was counted between two and nine times. The rearrangement joins TRBV5-1 to TRBJ2-7; 9 bases are shared with TRBD1. Trimming cost V 4 bases and J 5 bases; bases outside gene matches: 10. Germline loops: CDR1 SGHRS, CDR2 YFSETQ. The CDR3 runs to 15 residues. CDR3 residues: CASSPQGTGSHEQYF. CDR3 nucleotides: TGCGCCAGCAGCCCCCAAGGGACAGGGTCCCACGAGCAGTACTTC.

This clonotype was found many times. The chain combines TRBV4-3 with TRBJ2-1; 12 nucleotides match TRBD2. Trimming removed 4 bases from V and 7 bases from J; junction bases left unmatched: 11. The CDR3 contains 17 residues. Germline CDR1 LGHNA, CDR2 YSLEER. The CDR3: CASSRQTSGSRDNEQFF. DNA of the CDR3: TGCGCCAGCAGCCGGCAGACTAGCGGGAGTCGTGATAATGAGCAGTTCTTC.

The chain recombines TRBV5-1 with TRBJ2-1; D is uncertain. Germline CDR1 is SGHRS and CDR2 is YFSETQ. CDR3 length: 12 residues. The ends were cut back, 7 bases at V and 4 bases at J, with 9 bases in the middle. The CDR3 spells CASASGYNEQFF. The CDR3 nucleotides are TGCGCCAGCGCATCAGGTTACAATGAGCAGTTCTTC.

V and J are TRBV9 and TRBJ1-2; no clear D. The V and J ends lost 1 base and 6 bases respectively, with 16 bases between them. Germline CDR1 SGDLS, CDR2 YYNGEE. The CDR3 runs 15 residues. This CDR3 is CASSVKPGSLDGYTF. The CDR3 DNA reads as TGTGCCAGCAGCGTAAAGCCCGGCTCCCTCGATGGCTACACCTTC.

The gene calls are TRBV30 and TRBJ1-2; D remains unclear. CDR3 size: 12 residues. V lost 1 base to trimming and J lost 8 bases, with 11 bases between them. Germline CDR1 reads GTSNPN; CDR2 reads SVGIG (reference sequence). The CDR3 here is CAWSEMMGGYTF. The DNA for the CDR3 is TGTGCCTGGAGTGAGATGATGGGGGGCTACACCTTC. The variable domain in full, with the rest retrieved from reference TRBV30 and TRBJ1-2, is SQTIHQWPATLVQPVGSPLSLECTVEGTSNPNLYWYRQAAGRGLQLLFYSVGIGQISSEVPQNLSASRPQDRQFILSSKKLLLSDSGFYLCAWSEMMGGYTFGSGTRLTVV.

This clonotype was seen ten or more times. CDR3 sequence (DNA): TGTGCCAGCAGTTTAAGACAGGGCGGCAATCAGCCCCAGCATTTT. Protein: CASSLRQGGNQPQHF. J is TRBJ1-5 and V is TRBV27; 7 nucleotides align to TRBD1. V dropped 2 bases and J dropped 2; count of bases not matched to a gene: 3. Germline lookup yields CDR1 MNHEY and CDR2 SMNVEV (reference sequence). The CDR3 has 15 residues.

The sample holds many counts of this clonotype. The chain couples TRBV10-3 to TRBJ2-2, with 8 nucleotides matching TRBD1. This CDR3 region has 13 residues. Germline V lookup: CDR1 ENHRY, CDR2 SYGVKD. V lost 8 bases to trimming and J lost 4 bases; unmatched junction nucleotides: 3. The CDR3 sequence is CAIRQGSTGELFF. CDR3 sequence (DNA): TGTGCCATCCGACAGGGGAGCACCGGGGAGCTGTTTTTT.

J is TRBJ1-1 and V is TRBV5-1; D is uncertain. CDR3 length equals 12 residues. Between the trimmed V and J ends, which lost 0 bases and 7 bases, there was a span of 7 bases. Per the germline V gene, CDR1 is SGHRS and CDR2 is YFSETQ. DNA of the CDR3: TGCGCCAGCAGCTTGGAGTGGGGTGAAGCTTTCTTT. It specifies CASSLEWGEAFF.

The chain is built from TRBV4-3 and TRBJ2-3; TRBD1 aligns across 10 bases. With 4 bases clipped from V and 5 bases from J, the junction kept 12 bases outside the gene matches. CDR1 and CDR2 (germline): LGHNA, YSLEER. The CDR3 covers 17 residues. Here the CDR3 DNA reads TGCGCCAGCAGCCGCACTCCGGGGACAGGGGCGGGAGATACGCAGTATTTT. Protein sequence: CASSRTPGTGAGDTQYF.

The table lists this clonotype with a few counts. The chain is built from TRBV12-3 or TRBV12-4 and TRBJ2-2; TRBD1 might be the D (5 bases). The CDR3 runs to 13 residues. The V end lost 7 bases, the J end lost 7 bases, and 13 bases lay between the germline ends. CDR3 sequence: CASILREGGELFF. The CDR3 bases are TGTGCCAGCATCCTCAGGGAAGGCGGGGAGCTGTTTTTT.

J is TRBJ1-5 and V is TRBV4-1, with TRBD1 as a possible D gene (5 bases). The V gene lost 5 bases and the J gene lost 1 base, with 12 bases spanning the gap. In germline, CDR1 is MGHRA, CDR2 YSYEKL. The CDR3 contains 15 residues. The CDR3 DNA reads as TGCGCCAGCAGCGTTACGACAGACAGCAATCAGCCCCAGCATTTT. Translation: CASSVTTDSNQPQHF.

This clonotype was found many times. This chain uses TRBV20-1 with TRBJ2-1; D gene unclear. Germline V gene lookup returns CDR1 DFQATT and CDR2 SNEGSKA (reference sequence). The CDR3 extends over 11 amino acids. V was clipped by 1 base and J by 10 bases, with 8 bases between them. DNA of the CDR3: TGCAGTGCTAGAGCACCTGTGGAGCAGTTCTTC. It codes for CSARAPVEQFF.

This clonotype was observed a handful of times. The chain combines TRBV5-1 with TRBJ1-2; 8 bases line up with TRBD1. The length of the CDR3 is 15 residues. V gave up 4 bases and J gave up 4 bases; unmatched junction bases: 9. Germline values: CDR1 SGHRS, CDR2 YFSETQ. The CDR3 DNA is TGCGCCAGCAGCGCCGCGGGACAGGTGGTCTATGGCTACACCTTC. Its protein is CASSAAGQVVYGYTF.

This clonotype appeared many times. This chain connects TRBV5-4 to TRBJ2-3; weak D call: TRBD2 (5 bases). Germline V gives CDR1 SGHNT, CDR2 YYREEE (reference sequence). CDR3 size: 14 residues. V was trimmed by 1 base and J by 2 bases, leaving 8 bases between them. The CDR3 protein is CASSLKRDTDTQYF. CDR3 DNA sequence: TGTGCCAGCAGCTTGAAACGGGACACAGATACGCAGTATTTT.

This clonotype was counted a few times. The rearrangement joins TRBV29-1 to TRBJ2-5; D possibly uses TRBD1 or TRBD2 (5 bases each). CDR1 and CDR2 (germline): SQVTM, ANQGSEA. The CDR3 totals 14 residues. V shed 5 bases and J shed 5 bases, with 18 bases lying between them. CDR3 sequence: CSVRAGTPSETQYF. In nucleotides, the CDR3 is TGCAGCGTTAGGGCCGGGACCCCAAGTGAGACCCAGTACTTC.

This clonotype was detected many times. The chain is built from TRBV15 and TRBJ2-1; 13 nucleotides line up with TRBD2. With V trimmed by 3 bases and J by 4 bases, 3 bases remained unmatched. This CDR3 is built from 16 residues. Germline V gives CDR1 LNHNV, CDR2 YYDKDF (reference sequence). CDR3 nucleotide sequence: TGTGCCACCAGCAGGTTACTAGCGGGAGGGTACAATGAGCAGTTCTTC. It translates to CATSRLLAGGYNEQFF.

This clonotype has ten or more counts. The rearrangement links TRBV9 to TRBJ2-1; D possibly corresponds to TRBD1 (6 bases). This CDR3 contains 15 residues. Germline lookup yields CDR1 SGDLS and CDR2 YYNGEE. V gave up 0 bases and J gave up 1 base, with 8 bases separating them. The CDR3 DNA sequence: TGTGCCAGCAGCGTAGCAGGGGAGTCCTACAATGAGCAGTTCTTC. The encoded protein is CASSVAGESYNEQFF.

The sample holds many counts of this clonotype. J is TRBJ2-3 and V is TRBV11-2, with 7 bases fitting TRBD2. In germline, CDR1 is SGHAT, CDR2 FQNNGV. This CDR3 is 16 amino acids long. V lost 2 bases and J lost 0; bases outside the gene matches: 5. The CDR3 here is CASSLFRRESTDTQYF. CDR3 in DNA: TGTGCCAGCAGCTTATTTCGGCGGGAGAGCACAGATACGCAGTATTTT.

The CDR3 region is CSAEGQGAGNEQFF. CDR3 in DNA: TGCAGTGCCGAGGGACAGGGGGCTGGGAATGAGCAGTTCTTC. This chain connects TRBV20-1 to TRBJ2-1; TRBD1 matches at 12 bases. Trimming at V came to 6 bases and at J to 7 bases, leaving 7 bases not matched to a gene. The CDR3 is 14 residues long. Germline values: CDR1 DFQATT, CDR2 SNEGSKA (reference sequence).